The next 28 T cell receptor beta chains were all read from a single sample in a study of siplizumab effects on memory and regulatory T cells. The assay was immunoSEQ multiplex PCR, and TCRdb's table has in-frame clones only and misses some. Counted here are fewer than 110,000 clones, over 90% occurring once; the ten biggest clones make up 12%. The specimen sequenced was non-Treg CD4+ T cells sorted from blood. The receptors were gathered from a human donor in good health.

This chain connects TRBV30 to TRBJ1-4; D is unclear. V lost 4 bases and J lost 1, with 10 bases in between. This CDR3 is 14 amino acids long. The V gene's germline CDR1 is GTSNPN and CDR2 SVGIG (reference sequence). This chain's CDR3 is CAWTGELTNEKLFF. The CDR3 region has the DNA TGTGCCTGGACTGGGGAATTAACTAATGAAAAACTGTTTTTT.

This clone was counted a single time. V and J are TRBV7-3 and TRBJ1-3; 8 bases match TRBD1. Germline V gene sequence: CDR1 SGHTA, CDR2 FQGTGA. This CDR3 region has 17 residues. The V segment lost 5 bases and the J segment 0 bases; nucleotides outside the gene matches: 9. In DNA form, the CDR3 reads TGTGCCAGCAGCGTGGGGGGACAGGCAGTCTCTGGAAACACCATATATTTT. This encodes CASSVGGQAVSGNTIYF.

This clone has just one count. The chain carries TRBV18 and TRBJ2-7; 7 bases align to TRBD2. The junction had 4 bases not matched to a gene; V was cut back by 0 bases and J by 2 bases. The CDR3 extends over 15 amino acids. Germline V gives CDR1 KGHSH, CDR2 LQKENI. Written as DNA, the CDR3 is TGTGCCAGCTCACCACCGGGGGGGGGTCCCTACGAGCAGTACTTC. Its protein product is CASSPPGGGPYEQYF.

This clone was seen a handful of times. The V and J genes are TRBV5-4 and TRBJ2-3; 9 bases fit TRBD1. V was clipped by 6 bases and J by 1 base; unmatched bases: 6. CDR1 and CDR2 from the germline V gene are SGHNT and YYREEE (reference sequence). This CDR3 has 15 residues. CDR3 region: CASKKDRGGTDTQYF. The CDR3 DNA reads TGTGCCAGCAAGAAGGACAGGGGAGGCACAGATACGCAGTATTTT.

V is TRBV7-9 and J is TRBJ2-5, with D tentatively TRBD2 (6 bases). Trimming took 8 bases from V and 1 from J, leaving 17 bases between them. Looked up from germline, CDR1 is SEHNR and CDR2 is FQNEAQ (reference sequence). The CDR3 is 15 amino acids. CDR3 region: CASGWRGTVQETQYF. DNA of the CDR3: TGTGCCAGCGGTTGGCGGGGAACCGTCCAAGAGACCCAGTACTTC.

The chain employs TRBV7-9 and TRBJ2-1, with D possibly called TRBD1 or TRBD2 (5 bases each). Germline V gene data show CDR1 as SEHNR and CDR2 as FQNEAQ (reference sequence). The CDR3 sequence is 13 residues long. Trimming left V 6 bases short and J 7 bases short, with 13 bases between. This CDR3 reads CASRQGTVNEQFF. The CDR3 bases are TGTGCCAGCAGACAAGGGACCGTGAATGAGCAGTTCTTC.

The chain carries TRBV5-5 and TRBJ1-4, with D possibly being TRBD1 (5 bases). Germline V gene sequence: CDR1 SGHKS, CDR2 YYEKEE (reference sequence). Trimming stripped 4 bases from V and 2 bases from J, with 15 bases between. The CDR3 covers 16 residues. The CDR3 nucleotides are TGTGCCAGCAGCCCCGCCCAGGGATCCACTAATGAAAAACTGTTTTTT. This translates into CASSPAQGSTNEKLFF.

This chain uses TRBV15 with TRBJ1-3, with D unresolved. Germline V gives CDR1 LNHNV, CDR2 YYDKDF (reference sequence). This CDR3 region has 15 residues. Trimming stripped 3 bases from V and 0 bases from J, with 9 bases between. CDR3 sequence (DNA): TGTGCCACCAGCAGTGGACGGGTCTCTGGAAACACCATATATTTT. The encoded protein is CATSSGRVSGNTIYF.

The rearrangement joins TRBV10-3 to TRBJ2-2; D remains ambiguous. This CDR3 has 17 residues. Germline CDR1 ENHRY, CDR2 SYGVKD. V lost 0 bases and J lost 5, with 16 bases in between. In nucleotides, the CDR3 is TGTGCCATCAGTGAGTCGGCGGCCTCACCCGGAACCGGGGAGCTGTTTTTT. It yields the protein CAISESAASPGTGELFF.

The CDR3 coding sequence is TGTGCCAGCAGCCAAGGTATCAAGGGGGCTGGAAACACCATATATTTT. Encoded protein: CASSQGIKGAGNTIYF. J is TRBJ1-3 and V is TRBV4-2, with D perhaps matching TRBD1 (6 bases). Germline CDR1 LGHNA, CDR2 YNFKEQ. This CDR3 has 16 residues. Deletions cut 1 base from V and 2 bases from J, with 12 bases between.

This sequence joins TRBV27 and TRBJ2-2; 9 bases fit TRBD2. This CDR3 has 16 residues. The germline V gene has CDR1 MNHEY and CDR2 SMNVEV (reference sequence). V lost 5 bases, J lost 4 bases, and 8 bases stayed unmatched. The CDR3, as DNA: TGTGCCAGCAGTCTCTCCGGGACTAGCCTCACCGGGGAGCTGTTTTTT. This encodes CASSLSGTSLTGELFF.

This clone is a singleton in its sample. This sequence joins TRBV7-2 and TRBJ1-1, with a possible D match to TRBD1 (6 bases). CDR3 length equals 14 residues. V was clipped by 5 bases and J by 7 bases, with 17 bases between them. Germline assignment: CDR1 SGHTA and CDR2 FQGNSA. The DNA for the CDR3 is TGTGCCAGCAGCCAAGGGACAACCCGGGGTGAAGCTTTCTTT. Residues: CASSQGTTRGEAFF. Drawing the rest from reference TRBV7-2 and TRBJ1-1, the complete variable domain is GAGVSQSPSNKVTEKGKDVELRCDPISGHTALYWYRQSLGQGLEFLIYFQGNSAPDKSGLPSDRFSAERTGGSVSTLTIQRTQQEDSAVYLCASSQGTTRGEAFFGQGTRLTVV.

V and J are TRBV7-3 and TRBJ2-2; either TRBD1 or TRBD2 may fit D (5 bases each). The CDR3 runs 14 residues. Germline assignment: CDR1 SGHTA and CDR2 FQGTGA. Trimming cost V 0 bases and J 6 bases, with 8 bases left between them. For the CDR3, the DNA is TGTGCCAGCAGCTTAACAGTGGGGGCCGGGGAGCTGTTTTTT. Translation gives CASSLTVGAGELFF.

The chain recombines TRBV7-9 with TRBJ2-5; the match to TRBD1 covers 9 bases. Losses at the gene ends were 5 bases for V and 4 bases for J; bases not matched to a gene: 8. Germline V lookup: CDR1 SEHNR, CDR2 FQNEAQ (reference sequence). CDR3 length equals 15 residues. In DNA, the CDR3 is TGTGCCAGCAGCGCGGGGACAGGGCTGGGAGAGACCCAGTACTTC. It translates to CASSAGTGLGETQYF.

This sequence joins TRBV20-1 and TRBJ2-7; D gene unclear. Trimming shortened V by 0 bases and J by 2 bases, and 2 bases separated the two germline ends. The CDR3 contains 11 residues. Germline-derived CDR1 and CDR2 are DFQATT and SNEGSKA (reference sequence). The CDR3 loop reads CSAREAYEQYF. CDR3 nucleotide sequence: TGCAGTGCTAGAGAAGCCTACGAGCAGTACTTC.

V usage is TRBV18 and J usage is TRBJ1-4, with D uncertain. The V gene lost 4 bases and the J gene lost 0 bases, with 12 bases spanning the gap. Germline V gene data show CDR1 as KGHSH and CDR2 as LQKENI. The length of the CDR3 is 16 residues. For the CDR3, the DNA is TGTGCCAGCTCACGCCGGACTGTTGCAACTAATGAAAAACTGTTTTTT. Amino acid sequence: CASSRRTVATNEKLFF.

In nucleotides, the CDR3 is TGCGCCAGCAGACAACAAGGGGGCGCGAACACCGGGGAGCTGTTTTTT. It translates to CASRQQGGANTGELFF. The chain recombines TRBV10-2 with TRBJ2-2, with TRBD1 matching over 7 bases. The CDR3 has 16 amino acids. Losses at the gene ends were 6 bases for V and 0 bases for J; bases not matched to a gene: 7. Germline-derived CDR1 and CDR2 are WSHSY and SAAADI.

This clone is a singleton in its sample. The chain uses TRBV6-5 and TRBJ2-1; 9 bases map to TRBD2. Germline V gene sequence: CDR1 MNHEY, CDR2 SVGAGI. With 6 bases clipped from V and 2 bases from J, the junction kept 5 bases outside the gene matches. There are 15 residues in the CDR3. CDR3 bases: TGTGCCAGCAGCCGACTAGCGGCGGCCTACAATGAGCAGTTCTTC. It codes for CASSRLAAAYNEQFF.

This clone was observed a few times. The chain has TRBV5-1 and TRBJ2-7; TRBD2 matches 8 bases. The germline V gene has CDR1 SGHRS and CDR2 YFSETQ. CDR3 length equals 14 residues. Losses at the gene ends were 6 bases for V and 4 bases for J; bases not matched to a gene: 9. The CDR3 region is CASNSGSGVYEQYF. CDR3 bases: TGCGCCAGCAACAGCGGGAGTGGGGTGTACGAGCAGTACTTC.

The rearrangement joins TRBV2 to TRBJ1-2, with D uncertain. Germline loops: CDR1 SNHLY, CDR2 FYNNEI. V was trimmed by 5 bases and J by 5 bases, leaving 18 bases between them. This CDR3 has 15 residues. The CDR3 loop reads CASSPRTGLGYGYTF. The CDR3 nucleotides read TGTGCCAGCAGTCCCCGGACGGGTTTGGGTTATGGCTACACCTTC.

V gene TRBV5-6 combines with J gene TRBJ2-7; TRBD2 matches at 8 bases. The CDR3 length is 15 residues. Losses at the gene ends were 4 bases for V and 5 bases for J; bases not matched to a gene: 11. Germline lookup yields CDR1 SGHDT and CDR2 YYEEEE. CDR3 nucleotides: TGTGCCAGCAGCCCCGCCGGGGGGGAGTCCCACGAGCAGTACTTC. Encoded protein: CASSPAGGESHEQYF.

This chain joins TRBV28 and TRBJ2-1, with 8 bases lining up with TRBD2. Germline V gene data show CDR1 as MDHEN and CDR2 as SYDVKM. The V gene end was trimmed by 5 bases and the J gene end by 0 bases; junction bases not matched to a gene: 6. The CDR3 sequence is 16 residues long. CDR3 region: CASSPLGRGSYNEQFF. CDR3 coding DNA: TGTGCCAGCAGTCCGCTCGGGAGGGGCTCCTACAATGAGCAGTTCTTC.

For the CDR3, the DNA is TGTGCCAGCAGGGACAGGGGTCACACAGATACGCAGTATTTT. The encoded protein is CASRDRGHTDTQYF. J is TRBJ2-3 and V is TRBV2, with 9 bases aligning to TRBD1. CDR1 and CDR2 from the germline V gene are SNHLY and FYNNEI. CDR3 size: 14 residues. V shed 6 bases, J shed 2 bases, and the junction held 3 bases outside the gene matches.

V and J are TRBV19 and TRBJ1-3; D gene ambiguous. The CDR3 is made up of 15 amino acids. CDR1 is LNHDA, CDR2 SQIVND, per germline (reference sequence). V lost 5 bases to trimming and J lost 0 bases, with 11 bases between them. The CDR3 loop reads CASSSSATSGNTIYF. The CDR3 bases are TGTGCCAGTAGTTCATCAGCAACCTCTGGAAACACCATATATTTT. Full variable domain (outside the CDR3, taken from reference TRBV19 and TRBJ1-3): DGGITQSPKYLFRKEGQNVTLSCEQNLNHDAMYWYRQDPGQGLRLIYYSQIVNDFQKGDIAEGYSVSREKKESFPLTVTSAQKNPTAFYLCASSSSATSGNTIYFGEGSWLTVV.

This clone was observed a single time. This chain uses TRBV30 with TRBJ1-4, with TRBD1 matching over 7 bases. The CDR3 length is 13 residues. Germline values: CDR1 GTSNPN, CDR2 SVGIG (reference sequence). V shed 5 bases and J 3 bases; nucleotides not matched to a gene: 3. CDR3 in amino acids: CAWGGQSNEKLFF. The CDR3 DNA reads TGTGCCTGGGGGGGACAGTCTAATGAAAAACTGTTTTTT.

The CDR3 here is CASSLEQVPLTNNEQFF. The CDR3 DNA reads TGTGCCAGCAGCTTGGAACAGGTACCTCTTACAAACAATGAGCAGTTCTTC. This chain joins TRBV7-2 and TRBJ2-1; D may be TRBD1 (5 bases). The germline V gene has CDR1 SGHTA and CDR2 FQGNSA. The CDR3 runs to 17 residues. Trimming shortened V by 3 bases and J by 5 bases, and 20 bases separated the two germline ends.

The chain couples TRBV30 to TRBJ2-2, with 7 bases aligning to TRBD2. The J segment lost 5 bases and the V segment lost 8 bases, leaving 8 bases of the junction unmatched. The germline gives CDR1 GTSNPN, CDR2 SVGIG (reference sequence). The CDR3 is 13 amino acids. The CDR3 region is CALNGGGTGELFF. The CDR3 coding sequence is TGTGCCCTAAATGGGGGGGGAACCGGGGAGCTGTTTTTT.

The chain couples TRBV7-8 to TRBJ1-3, with D possibly TRBD1 on 5 matching bases. With 5 bases removed from V and 4 bases from J, the gap between germline ends came to 21 bases. There are 17 residues in the CDR3. Germline V gene data show CDR1 as SGHVS and CDR2 as FQNEAQ. Here the CDR3 reads CASSPDLGGYTGNTIYF. The CDR3 nucleotides are TGTGCCAGCAGCCCAGACCTGGGGGGGTATACAGGAAACACCATATATTTT.